Each of the 27 T cell receptor beta chains below was sequenced from the same sample in a study of tumor-infiltrating lymphocytes in primary liver carcinoma. Priming with a constant-region primer yielded TCR beta cDNA from 500 ng total RNA. Three nested multiplex PCR rounds of slightly modified ARM-PCR generated TCR beta libraries. The first two PCR rounds used TRBV1-TRBV30 forward primers with a C-beta reverse primer, 10 to 11 cycles each. TCRdb passed the multiplex PCR reads through MiXCR, listing each CDR3 protein once. The sample shows about 96,000 distinct CDR3 sequences, roughly 70% of them seen only once. Co-extracted RNA and DNA came from 20-30 mg of unsorted bulk tissue. Sequenced material: tumor-adjacent normal liver tissue. These receptors were obtained from a man aged 40-50 years with primary liver carcinoma and hepatitis B virus infection.

The chain has TRBV28 and TRBJ2-3, with unresolved D. V was cut by 0 bases and J by 5 bases, with 12 bases left in between. The CDR3 is made up of 15 amino acids. Looked up from germline, CDR1 is MDHEN and CDR2 is SYDVKM. CDR3 sequence reads: CASSLCGRTQDTQYF. CDR3 nucleotides: TGTGCCAGCAGTTTATGTGGCAGAACCCAAGATACGCAGTATTTT.

Worth noting for this clonotype: The junction departs from germline at one end; a sequencing error may be responsible. V is TRBV29-1 and J is TRBJ2-7, with D perhaps being TRBD1 or TRBD2 (5 bases each). Germline V gene lookup returns CDR1 SQVTM and CDR2 ANQGSEA. The CDR3 length is 11 residues. The DNA of the CDR3 is TGCAACGTTGGGACGGGTTCACGGCAGTACTTC. Protein sequence: CNVGTGSRQYF.

Comments on this clonotype: This may be a read error: a much more frequent sequence differs by one nucleotide. It is likely a read error, because the conserved phenylalanine at the end of the CDR3 is missing. The V gene is TRBV10-3, the J gene TRBJ2-7; D gene uncertain. V was trimmed by 10 bases and J by 3 bases, leaving 10 bases between them. The length of the CDR3 is 11 residues. Germline CDR1 ENHRY, CDR2 SYGVKD. For the CDR3, the DNA is TGTGCCACTACCTCAGGCTACGAGCAGTACTCC. Protein product: CATTSGYEQYS.

On this clonotype itself: This may be a read error: a much more frequent sequence differs by one nucleotide. The chain links TRBV6-1 to TRBJ2-7; possibly TRBD2 for D (6 bases). The germline gives CDR1 MNHNS, CDR2 SASEGT. This CDR3 contains 16 residues. V was shortened by 3 bases and J by 1 base, with 16 bases between the two germline ends. This CDR3 is CASSELGRGRSYEQYF. CDR3 nucleotide sequence: TGTGCCAGCAGTGAGTTGGGACGGGGGAGATCCTACGAGCAGTACTTC.

The V gene is TRBV5-1, the J gene TRBJ2-3, with 8 bases that match TRBD1. The CDR3 spans 15 residues. Germline V lookup: CDR1 SGHRS, CDR2 YFSETQ. V was pared by 9 bases and J by 1 base, with 10 bases of the junction left unmatched. The CDR3 here is CANHHGTGRTDTQYF. Here the CDR3 DNA reads TGCGCCAACCATCACGGGACAGGCCGCACAGATACGCAGTATTTT.

This chain connects TRBV7-9 to TRBJ2-7, with 12 positions matching TRBD2. The germline V gene encodes CDR1 SEHNR and CDR2 FQNEAQ (reference sequence). Trimming removed 4 bases from V and 2 bases from J; junction bases left unmatched: 12. This CDR3 is 18 amino acids long. The CDR3 spells CASSSFKGRLAGAYEQYF. CDR3 coding DNA: TGTGCCAGCAGCTCCTTTAAGGGGCGACTAGCGGGAGCCTACGAGCAGTACTTC.

As regards this clonotype: The conserved phenylalanine or tryptophan normally closing the CDR3 is absent here, so this likely arose from a read error. It is unclear where the CDR3 begins or ends on the DNA, so no DNA is shown, and the CDR3 is as TCRdb lists it. The genes are TRBV29-1 and TRBJ2-7. The germline V gene has CDR1 SQVTM and CDR2 ANQGSEA. The CDR3 length equals 13 residues, ends included. CDR3 sequence reads: CSVELTESYEHYL.

A note on this clonotype: Likely a read error: the CDR3 ends without its conserved phenylalanine or tryptophan. The J gene is TRBJ1-1, the V gene TRBV29-1; D might be TRBD1 (6 bases). From germline, CDR1 is SQVTM and CDR2 ANQGSEA. The V end was cut by 7 bases, the J end by 5 bases, with 17 bases between. This CDR3 comprises 13 residues. The CDR3 sequence: CSANLRGETEAFL. As DNA, the CDR3 is TGCAGCGCAAACCTTAGGGGGGAAACTGAAGCTTTCCTT.

Notes on this clonotype: Relative to the germline gene, one junction end is altered; a read error may explain this. The V call is TRBV11-3, the J call TRBJ2-1; 7 bases agree with TRBD2. CDR1 and CDR2 (germline): SGHNT, YENEEA. There are 13 residues in the CDR3. CDR3 region: CANSSGGSWEQFF. The DNA of the CDR3 is TGTGCCAACAGCTCGGGAGGTAGCTGGGAGCAATTCTTC. Full variable domain (outside the CDR3, taken from reference TRBV11-3 and TRBJ2-1): EAGVVQSPRYKIIEKKQPVAFWCNPISGHNTLYWYLQNLGQGPELLIRYENEEAVDDSQLPKDRFSAERLKGVDSTLKIQPAELGDSAVYLCANSSGGSWEQFFGPGTRLTVL.

This rearrangement joins TRBV6-1 to TRBJ2-1; TRBD2 matches 8 bases. The CDR3 has 13 residues. Germline V gene sequence: CDR1 MNHNS, CDR2 SASEGT. Written as DNA, the CDR3 is TGTGACAACAGTGAAAACGGGAGGGAGGGCTCTTTCTTC. This translates into CDNSENGREGSFF.

Remarks on this clonotype: The junction differs from germline at one of its ends, possibly a read error. The gene calls are TRBV11-2 and TRBJ2-1; 16 bases map to TRBD2. CDR1 SGHAT and CDR2 FQNNGV come from the germline V gene. This CDR3 is built from 18 residues. For the CDR3, the DNA is TGTACCAGAAGCTTAGGGGGACTAGCGGGAGGGCCCTACAATGAGCAGTTCTTC. Its translation is CTRSLGGLAGGPYNEQFF. The full variable domain, in which reference TRBV11-2 and TRBJ2-1 provide the parts outside the CDR3, is EAGVAQSPRYKIIEKRQSVAFWCNPISGHATLYWYQQILGQGPKLLIQFQNNGVVDDSQLPKDRFSAERLKGVDSTLKIQPAKLEDSAVYLCTRSLGGLAGGPYNEQFFGPGTRLTVL.

With respect to this clonotype: Since a much larger clone is just one base distant, this may be a read error. The CDR3 DNA follows: TGTACCAGCAGGGTACAGGGGGGGGAAAAACTGTTTTTT. Translated, it gives CTSRVQGGEKLFF. The chain carries TRBV6-5 and TRBJ1-4, with TRBD1 identical over 8 bases. The CDR3 is 13 residues long. The germline V gene has CDR1 MNHEY and CDR2 SVGAGI.

About this clonotype: One junction end does not reproduce the germline sequence, and a read error may be involved. This chain joins TRBV11-2 and TRBJ2-5; D is perhaps TRBD1 (6 bases). The CDR3 has 12 amino acids. The germline gives CDR1 SGHAT, CDR2 FQNNGV. CDR3 nucleotide sequence: TGTGCCAGCAGCTACAGAACAGGGATCCAGTGCTTC. It is translated as CASSYRTGIQCF.

In regard to this clonotype: The CDR3 end shows no conserved phenylalanine or tryptophan, and so a read error is likely. The genes are TRBV4-2 and TRBJ1-5, with TRBD1 identical over 7 bases. Trimming at V came to 0 bases and at J to 7 bases, leaving 9 bases not matched to a gene. This CDR3 has 16 residues. From germline, CDR1 is LGHNA and CDR2 YNFKEQ. DNA of the CDR3: TGTGCCAGCAGCCAAGATCCGGGGCAGGGGGGGCAGCCCCAGCATATT. This gives the protein CASSQDPGQGGQPQHI.

As for this clonotype: The conserved closing phenylalanine or tryptophan is absent in this CDR3, likely reflecting a read error. This chain joins TRBV7-8 and TRBJ1-5, with a possible D match to TRBD1 (5 bases). The germline CDR1 and CDR2 sequences are SGHVS and FQNEAQ. V lost 7 bases, J lost 0 bases, and 13 bases lay in between. The CDR3 sequence is 15 residues long. CDR3 bases: TGTGCCAGCACCGGGGGTAGCTATAGCAATCAGCCCCAGCATTCT. Translation: CASTGGSYSNQPQHS.

This clonotype was counted ten times or more. The J gene is TRBJ1-3, the V gene TRBV6-6, with D tentatively TRBD1 (6 bases). The V end lost 7 bases, the J end lost 4 bases, and 11 bases lay between the germline ends. The CDR3 has 13 amino acids. Germline CDR1 and CDR2: MNHNY and SVGAGI (reference sequence). CDR3 region: CASTGGRGNTIYF. CDR3 DNA: TGTGCCAGCACTGGGGGGCGCGGAAACACCATATATTTT.

Remarks on this clonotype: Compared with germline, one end of the junction differs, possibly owing to a read error. The chain has TRBV29-1 and TRBJ2-5, with D perhaps being TRBD1 or TRBD2 (5 bases each). The CDR3 loop spans 13 amino acids. CDR1 and CDR2 (germline): SQVTM, ANQGSEA. CDR3 DNA sequence: TGTAGCTTTGGGCAGGGTTTGGGAGAGACCCAGCACTTC. This translates into CSFGQGLGETQHF.

This clonotype has ten or more counts. The chain couples TRBV7-9 to TRBJ2-1, with TRBD2 identical over 12 bases. Per germline, CDR1 SEHNR and CDR2 FQNEAQ (reference sequence). This CDR3 region has 16 residues. Unmatched junction bases numbered 3, after V lost 2 bases and J lost 4 bases. The CDR3 spells CASSLWGLAGYNEQFF. The CDR3 DNA reads as TGTGCCAGCAGCTTATGGGGACTAGCGGGTTACAATGAGCAGTTCTTC.

As regards this clonotype: One end of the junction does not line up with germline, which may come from a read error. V is TRBV7-9 and J is TRBJ2-5; 13 bases match TRBD2. There are 14 residues in the CDR3. Germline V gives CDR1 SEHNR, CDR2 FQNEAQ (reference sequence). The CDR3 nucleotides are TGTGTCAGCAGCTCCGGGACTAGCGGGGTGACCCAGTACTTC. It translates to CVSSSGTSGVTQYF.

The chain uses TRBV11-2 and TRBJ1-1, with 8 bases lining up with TRBD1. Germline V gene lookup returns CDR1 SGHAT and CDR2 FQNNGV. V lost 6 bases, J lost 7 bases, and 10 bases stayed unmatched. The length of the CDR3 is 14 residues. The CDR3 protein is CASRTIGQGGEAFF. The CDR3 DNA is TGTGCCAGCAGGACCATAGGACAGGGCGGTGAAGCTTTCTTT.

CDR3 DNA sequence: TGTAGCAGCAGCTCAGTCAGTGGGGGCAGTCGGCAAGAGACCCAGTACTTC. Its protein is CSSSSVSGGSRQETQYF. The V call is TRBV11-2, the J call TRBJ2-5, with D possibly TRBD1 on 6 matching bases. Germline V gene data show CDR1 as SGHAT and CDR2 as FQNNGV. The CDR3 loop spans 17 amino acids.

The sample holds many counts of this clonotype. The V call is TRBV6-1, the J call TRBJ2-3, with 8 bases that match TRBD2. This CDR3 region has 15 residues. V was clipped by 6 bases and J by 5 bases; unmatched bases: 10. CDR1 MNHNS and CDR2 SASEGT come from the germline V gene. CDR3 sequence reads: CASRPGAGARDTQYF. The CDR3 coding sequence is TGTGCCAGCAGGCCCGGAGCGGGAGCAAGAGATACGCAGTATTTT.

This clonotype was counted many times. This sequence joins TRBV5-5 and TRBJ2-5; D is perhaps TRBD2 (6 bases). V was shortened by 4 bases and J by 6 bases, with 19 bases between the two germline ends. This CDR3 has 15 residues. The germline gives CDR1 SGHKS, CDR2 YYEKEE (reference sequence). CDR3 nucleotide sequence: TGTGCCAGCAGCCACACACCGGGGGAAGGAAAGACCCAGTACTTC. Protein product: CASSHTPGEGKTQYF.

This rearrangement joins TRBV11-2 to TRBJ2-1, with TRBD1 matching 7 bases. J gave up 7 bases and V 5 bases, and 11 bases lay outside the gene matches. The CDR3 has 15 amino acids. The germline CDR1 and CDR2 sequences are SGHAT and FQNNGV. The CDR3 reads CASSTEGASCNEQFF. CDR3 coding DNA: TGTGCCAGCAGCACCGAGGGGGCCTCCTGTAATGAGCAGTTCTTC.

About this clonotype: Its ends do not fully match the called genes, so a read error is possible. This chain connects TRBV11-2 to TRBJ2-1; D is ambiguous. Germline loops: CDR1 SGHAT, CDR2 FQNNGV. The CDR3 spans 14 residues. CDR3 sequence reads: CAGSLVAGYDEQFF. The CDR3 bases are TGTGCCGGCAGCTTAGTTGCAGGCTACGATGAGCAGTTCTTC.

Many counts were recorded for this clonotype. The chain employs TRBV28 and TRBJ1-1, with D possibly TRBD1 on 5 matching bases. Germline lookup yields CDR1 MDHEN and CDR2 SYDVKM. The CDR3 covers 13 residues. Trimming took off 2 bases at V and 1 base at J, with 5 bases between the two ends. CDR3 in DNA: TGTGCCAGCAGTTTAGGGGGGAACACTGAAGCTTTCTTT. This encodes CASSLGGNTEAFF.

To note about this clonotype: A much larger clone differs from this one at a single base, so this may be a read error. The chain links TRBV6-1 to TRBJ1-1; no reliable D call. Trimming left V 1 base short and J 0 bases short, with 12 bases between. Per the germline V gene, CDR1 is MNHNS and CDR2 is SASEGT. The CDR3 has 16 residues. In DNA form, the CDR3 reads TGTGCCAGCAGTGAAGGTAGACATGGACTGAACACTGAAGCTTTCTTT. Protein product: CASSEGRHGLNTEAFF.